The 29 T cell receptor beta chains listed next were all sequenced from one sample in a study of cytomegalovirus exposure and HLA in healthy donors. Vbeta (60) and Jbeta (13) primers were used in the PCR. Assay used: immunoSEQ multiplex PCR; TCRdb lists only in-frame clones, some missing. The table records around 110,000 clones, 9% to 10% of them present only once. Sequenced: PBMCs. Receptors were obtained from a young man in good health and CMV-seronegative.

V and J are TRBV5-1 and TRBJ2-7; weak D call: TRBD2 (6 bases). Germline CDR1 is SGHRS and CDR2 is YFSETQ. V lost 2 bases to trimming and J lost 3 bases, with 12 bases between them. This CDR3 has 14 amino acids. The CDR3 is CASSFSGEHYEQYF. The DNA for the CDR3 is TGCGCCAGCAGCTTTAGCGGAGAACACTACGAGCAGTACTTC.

V gene TRBV5-1 combines with J gene TRBJ2-7; a possible D gene is TRBD2 (6 bases). Trimming removed 0 bases from V and 5 bases from J, with 15 bases in between. Germline CDR1 and CDR2: SGHRS and YFSETQ. The CDR3 length is 15 residues. CDR3 amino acids: CASSLGNSGPHEQYF. The CDR3, as DNA: TGCGCCAGCAGCTTGGGTAATAGCGGCCCCCACGAGCAGTACTTC. Based on the CDR3 plus reference TRBV5-1 and TRBJ2-7, the full variable domain is KAGVTQTPRYLIKTRGQQVTLSCSPISGHRSVSWYQQTPGQGLQFLFEYFSETQRNKGNFPGRFSGRQFSNSRSEMNVSTLELGDSALYLCASSLGNSGPHEQYFGPGTRLTVT.

This clone was found a few times. The J gene is TRBJ2-2, the V gene TRBV9, with a tentative D call TRBD2 (7 bases). The CDR3 runs 15 residues. The germline gives CDR1 SGDLS, CDR2 YYNGEE. Trimming took 3 bases from V and 5 from J, leaving 14 bases between them. The CDR3 is CASSARGGGTGELFF. The CDR3 DNA follows: TGTGCCAGCAGCGCTAGGGGGGGAGGAACCGGGGAGCTGTTTTTT.

This chain uses TRBV20-1 with TRBJ2-7; TRBD1 agrees at 7 bases. This CDR3 spans 11 amino acids. Germline V gene lookup returns CDR1 DFQATT and CDR2 SNEGSKA (reference sequence). The CDR3 spells CVGQDDYEQYF. As DNA, the CDR3 is TGCGTCGGACAGGACGACTACGAGCAGTACTTC.

The chain recombines TRBV29-1 with TRBJ2-6; TRBD1 aligns across 7 bases. The CDR3 is 14 amino acids. V shed 6 bases, J shed 4 bases, and the junction held 6 bases outside the gene matches. Germline CDR1 reads SQVTM; CDR2 reads ANQGSEA. The DNA for the CDR3 is TGCAGCGTCACAGGGGTTCGCGGGGCCAACGTCCTGACTTTC. Amino acids: CSVTGVRGANVLTF.

This clone appeared a few times. The chain combines TRBV19 with TRBJ2-5; TRBD2 agrees at 10 bases. Germline CDR1 reads LNHDA; CDR2 reads SQIVND (reference sequence). Trimming at V came to 1 base and at J to 5 bases, leaving 13 bases not matched to a gene. This CDR3 has 18 residues. This CDR3 reads CASSIGPPGSGRSETQYF. CDR3 sequence (DNA): TGTGCCAGTAGTATAGGGCCCCCGGGTAGCGGGAGGTCGGAGACCCAGTACTTC.

This clone was seen only a few times. The chain carries TRBV27 and TRBJ2-7; TRBD2 matches at 9 bases. CDR1 and CDR2 (germline): MNHEY, SMNVEV (reference sequence). This CDR3 spans 16 amino acids. V shed 9 bases and J 7 bases; nucleotides not matched to a gene: 19. The DNA of the CDR3 is TGTGCCAGTCGGGAAAGCGGCGGGAGGGCCCTAAGGGAGCAGTACTTC. This translates into CASRESGGRALREQYF.

This clone was detected only a few times. The chain uses TRBV5-4 and TRBJ2-2; possibly TRBD1 for D (5 bases). CDR1 SGHNT and CDR2 YYREEE come from the germline V gene (reference sequence). This CDR3 region has 12 residues. The V end was cut by 8 bases, the J end by 2 bases, with 7 bases between. For the CDR3, the DNA is TGTGCCAGTGGGGCCAACACCGGGGAGCTGTTTTTT. Its protein product is CASGANTGELFF.

There are a few counts of this clone. V gene TRBV15 combines with J gene TRBJ2-3; TRBD2 aligns across 10 bases. Germline CDR1 and CDR2: LNHNV and YYDKDF (reference sequence). V was clipped by 3 bases and J by 7 bases; unmatched bases: 13. There are 17 residues in the CDR3. The CDR3 DNA reads as TGTGCCACCAGCAGGATGGTCCCTAGCGGGAGAACTCATACGCAGTATTTT. Amino acid sequence: CATSRMVPSGRTHTQYF.

This chain uses TRBV18 with TRBJ2-7; 8 nucleotides agree with TRBD2. This CDR3 has 17 amino acids. Germline CDR1 KGHSH, CDR2 LQKENI. Germline trimming cut 3 bases from V and 0 bases from J; bases unmatched to any gene: 10. CDR3 DNA sequence: TGTGCCAGCTCACCTACCCAACTAGCGGTGAGCTCCTACGAGCAGTACTTC. Encoded protein: CASSPTQLAVSSYEQYF.

The chain couples TRBV9 to TRBJ1-1, with 10 bases lining up with TRBD1. Germline trimming cut 0 bases from V and 11 bases from J; bases unmatched to any gene: 13. The CDR3 is 16 amino acids. The V gene's germline CDR1 is SGDLS and CDR2 YYNGEE. CDR3 nucleotides: TGTGCCAGCAGCGTAGCTACCGTGACAGGGGGCCAGGGGGCTTTCTTT. It specifies CASSVATVTGGQGAFF.

With respect to this clone: This same CDR3 is encoded by further DNA sequences in the sample. The chain is built from TRBV6-1 and TRBJ1-1, with TRBD1 as a possible D gene (5 bases). CDR1 and CDR2 (germline): MNHNS, SASEGT. V lost 0 bases to trimming and J lost 5 bases, with 7 bases between them. The CDR3 runs to 13 residues. The CDR3 DNA reads as TGTGCCAGCAGTGAAGCTCGGGGGACTGAAGCTTTCTTT. It is translated as CASSEARGTEAFF.

This clone was observed many times. The chain has TRBV9 and TRBJ2-2; a weak D match, TRBD1 (6 bases). CDR3 length: 15 residues. V lost 0 bases, J lost 7 bases, and 13 bases lay in between. CDR1 SGDLS and CDR2 YYNGEE come from the germline V gene. This CDR3 reads CASSVATGSGGELFF. CDR3 DNA sequence: TGTGCCAGCAGCGTAGCTACAGGGTCTGGCGGGGAGCTGTTTTTT.

The chain couples TRBV7-2 to TRBJ2-1; TRBD2 matches 13 bases. CDR3 length: 15 amino acids. Per germline, CDR1 SGHTA and CDR2 FQGNSA. Trimming removed 4 bases from V and 8 bases from J; junction bases left unmatched: 5. The CDR3: CASSWGTSGTYEQFF. The CDR3 nucleotides read TGTGCCAGCAGCTGGGGGACTAGCGGGACCTATGAGCAGTTCTTC.

This clone turned up a few times. The chain has TRBV2 and TRBJ1-1; D gene unclear. The CDR3 loop spans 14 amino acids. V shed 4 bases and J shed 1 base, with 10 bases lying between them. Germline V gene sequence: CDR1 SNHLY, CDR2 FYNNEI. CDR3 sequence (DNA): TGTGCCAGCAGTGTCGAGGCTTCGAACACTGAAGCTTTCTTT. Protein product: CASSVEASNTEAFF.

This clone appeared a few times. The chain has TRBV7-3 and TRBJ2-1; 10 bases align to TRBD2. The V segment lost 5 bases and the J segment 5 bases; nucleotides outside the gene matches: 6. Germline V gene data show CDR1 as SGHTA and CDR2 as FQGTGA. The CDR3 covers 15 residues. The CDR3 region is CASSKLAGIDNEQFF. DNA for the CDR3: TGTGCCAGCAGCAAACTAGCGGGAATCGACAATGAGCAGTTCTTC.

The V and J genes are TRBV30 and TRBJ2-7; D perhaps matches TRBD1 (5 bases). Germline lookup yields CDR1 GTSNPN and CDR2 SVGIG (reference sequence). With 1 base removed from V and 2 bases from J, the gap between germline ends came to 9 bases. The CDR3 contains 13 residues. For the CDR3, the DNA is TGTGCCTGGAGTGGGGGCGCAGCCTACGAGCAGTACTTC. Amino acids: CAWSGGAAYEQYF.

This chain links TRBV2 with TRBJ1-5, with 9 positions matching TRBD1. CDR3 length: 14 residues. Trimming at V came to 6 bases and at J to 9 bases, leaving 9 bases not matched to a gene. The germline gives CDR1 SNHLY, CDR2 FYNNEI. For the CDR3, the DNA is TGTGCCAGCAGAGAGGACAGGGGCGGACGGCCCCAGCATTTT. It is translated as CASREDRGGRPQHF.

The V gene is TRBV7-8, the J gene TRBJ2-5, with 10 bases that match TRBD2. Germline V lookup: CDR1 SGHVS, CDR2 FQNEAQ. With 5 bases clipped from V and 4 bases from J, the junction kept 10 bases outside the gene matches. The CDR3 is made up of 16 amino acids. The CDR3 is CASSLRASGSLETQYF. The CDR3 bases are TGTGCCAGCAGCCTCCGGGCTAGCGGGAGTTTAGAGACCCAGTACTTC.

This clone was recorded a few times. V usage is TRBV5-1 and J usage is TRBJ2-5; 9 bases line up with TRBD1. Trimming took 7 bases from V and 4 from J; bases not matched to a gene: 11. The V gene's germline CDR1 is SGHRS and CDR2 YFSETQ. The CDR3 covers 15 residues. CDR3 in DNA: TGCGCCAGCCAATACCAGACAGGGGGGGTAGAGACCCAGTACTTC. Residues: CASQYQTGGVETQYF.

This sequence joins TRBV5-1 and TRBJ2-1; 9 nucleotides line up with TRBD2. Germline trimming cut 7 bases from V and 2 bases from J; bases unmatched to any gene: 13. Germline-derived CDR1 and CDR2 are SGHRS and YFSETQ. This CDR3 is built from 17 residues. This chain's CDR3 is CASGNSGTSRPYNEQFF. The CDR3 DNA follows: TGCGCCAGCGGAAACTCCGGGACTAGCAGGCCCTACAATGAGCAGTTCTTC.

The chain joins TRBV19 to TRBJ1-5, with 7 bases identical to TRBD1. This CDR3 region has 15 residues. The trim removed 6 bases at V and 4 bases at J, leaving 9 bases unmatched. Germline V gene lookup returns CDR1 LNHDA and CDR2 SQIVND (reference sequence). The CDR3 nucleotides are TGTGCCAGTAGCCCACAGGGGCGCAGAAATCAGCCCCAGCATTTT. This codes for CASSPQGRRNQPQHF.

The chain couples TRBV4-1 to TRBJ2-5; 10 nucleotides align to TRBD2. J gave up 2 bases and V 4 bases, and 4 bases lay outside the gene matches. Germline values: CDR1 MGHRA, CDR2 YSYEKL. The CDR3 length is 15 residues. The CDR3 loop is CASSPGLARQETQYF. The CDR3 coding sequence is TGCGCCAGCAGCCCGGGACTAGCGAGACAAGAGACCCAGTACTTC.

This clone has more than one count but fewer than ten. The rearrangement links TRBV19 to TRBJ1-5, with D possibly matching TRBD1 (6 bases). V lost 7 bases to trimming and J lost 3 bases, with 13 bases between them. CDR3 length equals 14 residues. Germline CDR1 is LNHDA and CDR2 is SQIVND (reference sequence). CDR3 amino acids: CASTKGQFNQPQHF. The CDR3 nucleotides are TGTGCCAGTACCAAAGGACAGTTCAATCAGCCCCAGCATTTT.

This clone was detected a few times. The V call is TRBV4-1, the J call TRBJ2-5, with TRBD1 identical over 7 bases. V lost 5 bases to trimming and J lost 0 bases; unmatched junction nucleotides: 6. CDR1 MGHRA and CDR2 YSYEKL come from the germline V gene. The CDR3 covers 15 residues. The CDR3 spells CASSLGQRYQETQYF. The CDR3 coding sequence is TGCGCCAGCAGCTTGGGACAGCGGTACCAAGAGACCCAGTACTTC.

The rearrangement links TRBV5-1 to TRBJ1-3; no clear D. V was shortened by 1 base and J by 4 bases, with 9 bases between the two germline ends. Germline lookup yields CDR1 SGHRS and CDR2 YFSETQ. The CDR3 runs to 14 residues. The CDR3 sequence: CASSLQSLGNTIYF. The CDR3 coding sequence is TGCGCCAGCAGCTTGCAGTCTTTGGGAAACACCATATATTTT.

This chain uses TRBV10-3 with TRBJ2-1, with 12 bases lining up with TRBD2. This CDR3 spans 19 amino acids. From germline, CDR1 is ENHRY and CDR2 SYGVKD. V trimming: 7 bases; J trimming: 0 bases; junction bases outside the gene matches: 13. This chain's CDR3 is CAITPGLAGGPSSYNEQFF. The CDR3 nucleotides are TGTGCCATCACCCCAGGCCTAGCGGGAGGGCCGAGCTCCTACAATGAGCAGTTCTTC.

The chain carries TRBV7-9 and TRBJ1-5; D might be TRBD1 (5 bases). The V gene lost 5 bases and the J gene lost 3 bases, with 14 bases spanning the gap. The CDR3 is made up of 15 amino acids. From germline, CDR1 is SEHNR and CDR2 FQNEAQ (reference sequence). DNA of the CDR3: TGTGCCAGCAGCCCAAATGGGGGGTCCAATCAGCCCCAGCATTTT. Translating gives CASSPNGGSNQPQHF.

This clone was counted a few times. The rearrangement uses TRBV5-1 and TRBJ2-7; 8 bases fit TRBD1. V dropped 4 bases and J dropped 6; count of bases not matched to a gene: 6. The CDR3 length is 13 residues. Germline V gene lookup returns CDR1 SGHRS and CDR2 YFSETQ. The CDR3 DNA reads TGCGCCAGCAGCCATGACAGGGGCCGCGAGCAGTACTTC. Amino acid sequence: CASSHDRGREQYF.